A single sample is the source of the 14 T cell receptor beta chains below, sequenced in a study of cytomegalovirus exposure and HLA in healthy donors. Primers included in the PCR were 60 Vbeta and 13 Jbeta primers. Using immunoSEQ multiplex PCR, the repertoire was profiled, and TCRdb retains in-frame clones only, with some absent. This sample has roughly 160,000 clones, with around 80% found just once. Sample: PBMCs. All receptors derive from a male donor in good health and CMV-seronegative.

The chain uses TRBV19 and TRBJ1-5; D may be TRBD1 (6 bases). The CDR3 has 14 residues. V was cut by 2 bases and J by 3 bases, with 8 bases left in between. The V gene's germline CDR1 is LNHDA and CDR2 SQIVND (reference sequence). CDR3 DNA sequence: TGTGCCAGTAGTATAAGGGACATCAATCAGCCCCAGCATTTT. As protein: CASSIRDINQPQHF.

V and J are TRBV7-2 and TRBJ1-6, with D perhaps TRBD1 (5 bases). V was cut by 6 bases and J by 6 bases, with 15 bases left in between. The CDR3 extends over 15 amino acids. The germline gives CDR1 SGHTA, CDR2 FQGNSA. The CDR3 sequence: CASRFVDSPNSPLHF. The DNA for the CDR3 is TGTGCCAGCAGATTTGTCGACAGCCCTAATTCACCCCTCCACTTT.

This clone was picked up one time. This rearrangement joins TRBV2 to TRBJ2-7; the match to TRBD1 covers 8 bases. The junction had 7 bases not matched to a gene; V was cut back by 7 bases and J by 2 bases. The CDR3 spans 14 residues. CDR1 is SNHLY and CDR2 is FYNNEI in the germline V gene. As DNA, the CDR3 is TGTGCCAGCACCCCCGGACAGGGACCCTACGAGCAGTACTTC. It is translated as CASTPGQGPYEQYF.

The V gene is TRBV10-3, the J gene TRBJ1-4; D is possibly TRBD1 (5 bases). There are 14 residues in the CDR3. Per the germline V gene, CDR1 is ENHRY and CDR2 is SYGVKD. V was pared by 10 bases and J by 4 bases, with 16 bases between. The CDR3 nucleotides read TGTGCCACCGGCCCCGACAGATTTAATGAAAAACTGTTTTTT. This codes for CATGPDRFNEKLFF.

The V and J genes are TRBV27 and TRBJ2-3, with 12 bases matching TRBD2. J lost 2 bases, V lost 5 bases, and 11 bases had no gene match. From germline, CDR1 is MNHEY and CDR2 SMNVEV (reference sequence). The CDR3 is 18 amino acids. This CDR3 is CASSNQRGLAGFTDTQYF. The CDR3 DNA reads as TGTGCCAGCAGTAATCAGAGAGGACTAGCGGGATTCACAGATACGCAGTATTTT.

This clone has a single count. The V and J genes are TRBV7-8 and TRBJ2-7; D not certain. The length of the CDR3 is 16 residues. Germline assignment: CDR1 SGHVS and CDR2 FQNEAQ. Deletions cut 5 bases from V and 5 bases from J, with 22 bases between. The CDR3 is CASSTLYPTVPHEQYF. In nucleotides, the CDR3 is TGTGCCAGCAGCACTCTCTACCCGACTGTTCCGCACGAGCAGTACTTC.

The rearrangement uses TRBV27 and TRBJ2-1; 12 bases match TRBD2. Trimming cost V 6 bases and J 5 bases; bases outside gene matches: 8. Per the germline V gene, CDR1 is MNHEY and CDR2 is SMNVEV (reference sequence). This CDR3 region has 16 residues. For the CDR3, the DNA is TGTGCCAGCAGCCGGGGACTAGCGGGCCTTAACAATGAGCAGTTCTTC. Residues: CASSRGLAGLNNEQFF.

The V call is TRBV28, the J call TRBJ1-5; D unresolved. CDR1 is MDHEN and CDR2 is SYDVKM in the germline V gene. This CDR3 has 15 residues. The germline V and J ends were trimmed by 2 bases and 4 bases, with 12 bases remaining between them. The CDR3 protein is CASSLTGSGNQPQHF. CDR3 bases: TGTGCCAGCAGTTTAACGGGATCAGGAAATCAGCCCCAGCATTTT.

This chain joins TRBV19 and TRBJ1-1; D remains ambiguous. CDR3 length: 15 residues. CDR1 and CDR2 (germline): LNHDA, SQIVND (reference sequence). V was shortened by 2 bases and J by 1 base, with 11 bases between the two germline ends. In DNA, the CDR3 is TGTGCCAGTAGTATAATCGCCAGCGGGAACACTGAAGCTTTCTTT. Its translation is CASSIIASGNTEAFF.

This chain uses TRBV13 with TRBJ1-3; D is unresolved. The CDR3 is 13 amino acids. CDR1 is PRHDT and CDR2 is FYEKMQ in the germline V gene (reference sequence). Trimming stripped 0 bases from V and 4 bases from J, with 4 bases between. Written as DNA, the CDR3 is TGTGCCAGCAGCTTAGGCCCGGGAAACACCATATATTTT. It codes for CASSLGPGNTIYF.

V gene TRBV4-2 combines with J gene TRBJ2-7; 8 positions match TRBD2. This CDR3 is built from 14 residues. The germline gives CDR1 LGHNA, CDR2 YNFKEQ. V gave up 1 base and J gave up 4 bases; unmatched junction bases: 3. For the CDR3, the DNA is TGTGCCAGCAGCCAAGCGGGAGGGCCTTACGAGCAGTACTTC. Translation gives CASSQAGGPYEQYF.

Worth noting for this clone: At one end the junction does not follow the germline gene, possibly because of a read error. Within the sample, other DNA sequences also encode this same CDR3. The genes are TRBV9 and TRBJ2-5, with 10 bases aligning to TRBD1. The CDR3 contains 16 residues. The V gene's germline CDR1 is SGDLS and CDR2 YYNGEE. CDR3 amino acids: CASSVLGTGVPETQYF. The CDR3 bases are TGCGCCAGCAGCGTCCTCGGGACAGGGGTTCCGGAGACCCAGTACTTC.

A single count supports this clone. The V call is TRBV18, the J call TRBJ2-7, with 8 bases aligning to TRBD1. Unmatched junction bases numbered 5, after V lost 2 bases and J lost 5 bases. This CDR3 has 14 amino acids. Per germline, CDR1 KGHSH and CDR2 LQKENI. For the CDR3, the DNA is TGTGCCAGCTCACCAAGGACAGGGAACCACGAGCAGTACTTC. The encoded protein is CASSPRTGNHEQYF.

This clone showed up just a few times. The rearrangement uses TRBV7-8 and TRBJ1-1; 10 bases agree with TRBD1. The V segment lost 0 bases and the J segment 4 bases; nucleotides outside the gene matches: 2. CDR3 length: 15 amino acids. Germline values: CDR1 SGHVS, CDR2 FQNEAQ. The CDR3 reads CASSLAGQGFTEAFF. The DNA for the CDR3 is TGTGCCAGCAGCTTAGCGGGACAGGGGTTCACTGAAGCTTTCTTT.